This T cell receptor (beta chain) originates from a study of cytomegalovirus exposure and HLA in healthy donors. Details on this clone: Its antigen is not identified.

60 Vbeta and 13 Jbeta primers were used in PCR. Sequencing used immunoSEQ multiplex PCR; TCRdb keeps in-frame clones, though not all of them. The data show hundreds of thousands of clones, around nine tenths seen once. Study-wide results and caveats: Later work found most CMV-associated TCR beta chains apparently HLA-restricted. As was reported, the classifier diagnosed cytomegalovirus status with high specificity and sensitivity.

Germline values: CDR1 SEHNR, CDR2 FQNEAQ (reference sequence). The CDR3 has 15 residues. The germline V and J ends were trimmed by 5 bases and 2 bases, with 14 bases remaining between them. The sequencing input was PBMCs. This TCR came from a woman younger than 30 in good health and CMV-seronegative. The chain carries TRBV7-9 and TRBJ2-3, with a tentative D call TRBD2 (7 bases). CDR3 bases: TGTGCCAGCAGCCAGGGAGGGGGTCACACAGATACGCAGTATTTT. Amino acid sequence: CASSQGGGHTDTQYF.